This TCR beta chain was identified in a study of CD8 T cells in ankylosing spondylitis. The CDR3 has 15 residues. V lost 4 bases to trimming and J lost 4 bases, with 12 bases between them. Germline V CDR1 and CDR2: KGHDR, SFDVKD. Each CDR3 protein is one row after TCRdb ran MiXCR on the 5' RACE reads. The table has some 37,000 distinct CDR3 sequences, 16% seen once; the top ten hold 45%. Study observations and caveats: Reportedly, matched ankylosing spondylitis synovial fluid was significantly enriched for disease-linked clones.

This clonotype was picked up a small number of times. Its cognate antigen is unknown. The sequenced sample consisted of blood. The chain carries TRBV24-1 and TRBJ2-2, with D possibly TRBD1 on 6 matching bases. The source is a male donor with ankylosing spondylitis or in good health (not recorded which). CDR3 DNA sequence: TGTGCCACCAGTGACCCCGGACAGATCACCGGGGAGCTGTTTTTT. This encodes CATSDPGQITGELFF.